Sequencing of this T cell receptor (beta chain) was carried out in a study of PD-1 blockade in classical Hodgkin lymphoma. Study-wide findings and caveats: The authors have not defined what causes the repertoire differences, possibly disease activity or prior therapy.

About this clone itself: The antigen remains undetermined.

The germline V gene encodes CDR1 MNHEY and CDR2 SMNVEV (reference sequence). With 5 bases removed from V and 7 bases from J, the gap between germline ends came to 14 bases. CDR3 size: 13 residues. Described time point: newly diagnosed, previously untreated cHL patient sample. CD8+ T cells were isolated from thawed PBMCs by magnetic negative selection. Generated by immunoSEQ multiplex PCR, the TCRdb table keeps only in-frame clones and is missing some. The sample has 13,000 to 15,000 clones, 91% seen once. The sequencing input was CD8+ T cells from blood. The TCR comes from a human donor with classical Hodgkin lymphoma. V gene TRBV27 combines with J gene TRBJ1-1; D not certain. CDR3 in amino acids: CASSPTYEDEAFF. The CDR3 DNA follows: TGTGCCAGCAGTCCTACCTACGAGGATGAAGCTTTCTTT.